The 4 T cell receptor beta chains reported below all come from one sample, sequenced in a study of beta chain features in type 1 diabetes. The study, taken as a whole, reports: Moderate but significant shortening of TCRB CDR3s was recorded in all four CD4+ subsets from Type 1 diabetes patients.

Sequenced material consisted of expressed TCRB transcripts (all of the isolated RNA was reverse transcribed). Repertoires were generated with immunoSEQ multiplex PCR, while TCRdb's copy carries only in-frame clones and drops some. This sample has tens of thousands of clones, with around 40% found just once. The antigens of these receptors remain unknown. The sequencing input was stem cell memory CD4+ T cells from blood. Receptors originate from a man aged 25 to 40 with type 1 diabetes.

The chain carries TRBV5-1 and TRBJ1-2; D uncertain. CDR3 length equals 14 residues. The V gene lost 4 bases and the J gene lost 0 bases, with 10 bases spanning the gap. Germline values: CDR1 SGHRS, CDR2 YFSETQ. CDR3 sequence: CASSLTGTNYGYTF. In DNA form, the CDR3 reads TGCGCCAGCAGCCTAACCGGGACTAACTATGGCTACACCTTC.

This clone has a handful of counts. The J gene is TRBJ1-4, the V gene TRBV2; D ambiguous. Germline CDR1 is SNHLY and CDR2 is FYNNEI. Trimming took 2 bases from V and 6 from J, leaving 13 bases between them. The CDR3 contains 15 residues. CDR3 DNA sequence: TGTGCCAGCAGTGAAATGGCAGTAATGCATGAAAAACTGTTTTTT. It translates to CASSEMAVMHEKLFF.

In nucleotides, the CDR3 is TGTGCCAGCAGTCCCCTTGGAGGCAGGGGGCGATCCTACGAGCAGTACTTC. Translated, it gives CASSPLGGRGRSYEQYF. The V gene is TRBV27, the J gene TRBJ2-7, with 8 bases identical to TRBD1. Germline assignment: CDR1 MNHEY and CDR2 SMNVEV (reference sequence). Trimming removed 5 bases from V and 1 base from J; junction bases left unmatched: 13. The length of the CDR3 is 17 residues.

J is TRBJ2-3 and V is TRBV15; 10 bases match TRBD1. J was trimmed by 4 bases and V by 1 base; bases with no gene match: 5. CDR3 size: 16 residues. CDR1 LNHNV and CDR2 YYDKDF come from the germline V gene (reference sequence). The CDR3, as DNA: TGTGCCACCAGCAGAGGTGGGACAGGGGTATCAGATACGCAGTATTTT. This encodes CATSRGGTGVSDTQYF.